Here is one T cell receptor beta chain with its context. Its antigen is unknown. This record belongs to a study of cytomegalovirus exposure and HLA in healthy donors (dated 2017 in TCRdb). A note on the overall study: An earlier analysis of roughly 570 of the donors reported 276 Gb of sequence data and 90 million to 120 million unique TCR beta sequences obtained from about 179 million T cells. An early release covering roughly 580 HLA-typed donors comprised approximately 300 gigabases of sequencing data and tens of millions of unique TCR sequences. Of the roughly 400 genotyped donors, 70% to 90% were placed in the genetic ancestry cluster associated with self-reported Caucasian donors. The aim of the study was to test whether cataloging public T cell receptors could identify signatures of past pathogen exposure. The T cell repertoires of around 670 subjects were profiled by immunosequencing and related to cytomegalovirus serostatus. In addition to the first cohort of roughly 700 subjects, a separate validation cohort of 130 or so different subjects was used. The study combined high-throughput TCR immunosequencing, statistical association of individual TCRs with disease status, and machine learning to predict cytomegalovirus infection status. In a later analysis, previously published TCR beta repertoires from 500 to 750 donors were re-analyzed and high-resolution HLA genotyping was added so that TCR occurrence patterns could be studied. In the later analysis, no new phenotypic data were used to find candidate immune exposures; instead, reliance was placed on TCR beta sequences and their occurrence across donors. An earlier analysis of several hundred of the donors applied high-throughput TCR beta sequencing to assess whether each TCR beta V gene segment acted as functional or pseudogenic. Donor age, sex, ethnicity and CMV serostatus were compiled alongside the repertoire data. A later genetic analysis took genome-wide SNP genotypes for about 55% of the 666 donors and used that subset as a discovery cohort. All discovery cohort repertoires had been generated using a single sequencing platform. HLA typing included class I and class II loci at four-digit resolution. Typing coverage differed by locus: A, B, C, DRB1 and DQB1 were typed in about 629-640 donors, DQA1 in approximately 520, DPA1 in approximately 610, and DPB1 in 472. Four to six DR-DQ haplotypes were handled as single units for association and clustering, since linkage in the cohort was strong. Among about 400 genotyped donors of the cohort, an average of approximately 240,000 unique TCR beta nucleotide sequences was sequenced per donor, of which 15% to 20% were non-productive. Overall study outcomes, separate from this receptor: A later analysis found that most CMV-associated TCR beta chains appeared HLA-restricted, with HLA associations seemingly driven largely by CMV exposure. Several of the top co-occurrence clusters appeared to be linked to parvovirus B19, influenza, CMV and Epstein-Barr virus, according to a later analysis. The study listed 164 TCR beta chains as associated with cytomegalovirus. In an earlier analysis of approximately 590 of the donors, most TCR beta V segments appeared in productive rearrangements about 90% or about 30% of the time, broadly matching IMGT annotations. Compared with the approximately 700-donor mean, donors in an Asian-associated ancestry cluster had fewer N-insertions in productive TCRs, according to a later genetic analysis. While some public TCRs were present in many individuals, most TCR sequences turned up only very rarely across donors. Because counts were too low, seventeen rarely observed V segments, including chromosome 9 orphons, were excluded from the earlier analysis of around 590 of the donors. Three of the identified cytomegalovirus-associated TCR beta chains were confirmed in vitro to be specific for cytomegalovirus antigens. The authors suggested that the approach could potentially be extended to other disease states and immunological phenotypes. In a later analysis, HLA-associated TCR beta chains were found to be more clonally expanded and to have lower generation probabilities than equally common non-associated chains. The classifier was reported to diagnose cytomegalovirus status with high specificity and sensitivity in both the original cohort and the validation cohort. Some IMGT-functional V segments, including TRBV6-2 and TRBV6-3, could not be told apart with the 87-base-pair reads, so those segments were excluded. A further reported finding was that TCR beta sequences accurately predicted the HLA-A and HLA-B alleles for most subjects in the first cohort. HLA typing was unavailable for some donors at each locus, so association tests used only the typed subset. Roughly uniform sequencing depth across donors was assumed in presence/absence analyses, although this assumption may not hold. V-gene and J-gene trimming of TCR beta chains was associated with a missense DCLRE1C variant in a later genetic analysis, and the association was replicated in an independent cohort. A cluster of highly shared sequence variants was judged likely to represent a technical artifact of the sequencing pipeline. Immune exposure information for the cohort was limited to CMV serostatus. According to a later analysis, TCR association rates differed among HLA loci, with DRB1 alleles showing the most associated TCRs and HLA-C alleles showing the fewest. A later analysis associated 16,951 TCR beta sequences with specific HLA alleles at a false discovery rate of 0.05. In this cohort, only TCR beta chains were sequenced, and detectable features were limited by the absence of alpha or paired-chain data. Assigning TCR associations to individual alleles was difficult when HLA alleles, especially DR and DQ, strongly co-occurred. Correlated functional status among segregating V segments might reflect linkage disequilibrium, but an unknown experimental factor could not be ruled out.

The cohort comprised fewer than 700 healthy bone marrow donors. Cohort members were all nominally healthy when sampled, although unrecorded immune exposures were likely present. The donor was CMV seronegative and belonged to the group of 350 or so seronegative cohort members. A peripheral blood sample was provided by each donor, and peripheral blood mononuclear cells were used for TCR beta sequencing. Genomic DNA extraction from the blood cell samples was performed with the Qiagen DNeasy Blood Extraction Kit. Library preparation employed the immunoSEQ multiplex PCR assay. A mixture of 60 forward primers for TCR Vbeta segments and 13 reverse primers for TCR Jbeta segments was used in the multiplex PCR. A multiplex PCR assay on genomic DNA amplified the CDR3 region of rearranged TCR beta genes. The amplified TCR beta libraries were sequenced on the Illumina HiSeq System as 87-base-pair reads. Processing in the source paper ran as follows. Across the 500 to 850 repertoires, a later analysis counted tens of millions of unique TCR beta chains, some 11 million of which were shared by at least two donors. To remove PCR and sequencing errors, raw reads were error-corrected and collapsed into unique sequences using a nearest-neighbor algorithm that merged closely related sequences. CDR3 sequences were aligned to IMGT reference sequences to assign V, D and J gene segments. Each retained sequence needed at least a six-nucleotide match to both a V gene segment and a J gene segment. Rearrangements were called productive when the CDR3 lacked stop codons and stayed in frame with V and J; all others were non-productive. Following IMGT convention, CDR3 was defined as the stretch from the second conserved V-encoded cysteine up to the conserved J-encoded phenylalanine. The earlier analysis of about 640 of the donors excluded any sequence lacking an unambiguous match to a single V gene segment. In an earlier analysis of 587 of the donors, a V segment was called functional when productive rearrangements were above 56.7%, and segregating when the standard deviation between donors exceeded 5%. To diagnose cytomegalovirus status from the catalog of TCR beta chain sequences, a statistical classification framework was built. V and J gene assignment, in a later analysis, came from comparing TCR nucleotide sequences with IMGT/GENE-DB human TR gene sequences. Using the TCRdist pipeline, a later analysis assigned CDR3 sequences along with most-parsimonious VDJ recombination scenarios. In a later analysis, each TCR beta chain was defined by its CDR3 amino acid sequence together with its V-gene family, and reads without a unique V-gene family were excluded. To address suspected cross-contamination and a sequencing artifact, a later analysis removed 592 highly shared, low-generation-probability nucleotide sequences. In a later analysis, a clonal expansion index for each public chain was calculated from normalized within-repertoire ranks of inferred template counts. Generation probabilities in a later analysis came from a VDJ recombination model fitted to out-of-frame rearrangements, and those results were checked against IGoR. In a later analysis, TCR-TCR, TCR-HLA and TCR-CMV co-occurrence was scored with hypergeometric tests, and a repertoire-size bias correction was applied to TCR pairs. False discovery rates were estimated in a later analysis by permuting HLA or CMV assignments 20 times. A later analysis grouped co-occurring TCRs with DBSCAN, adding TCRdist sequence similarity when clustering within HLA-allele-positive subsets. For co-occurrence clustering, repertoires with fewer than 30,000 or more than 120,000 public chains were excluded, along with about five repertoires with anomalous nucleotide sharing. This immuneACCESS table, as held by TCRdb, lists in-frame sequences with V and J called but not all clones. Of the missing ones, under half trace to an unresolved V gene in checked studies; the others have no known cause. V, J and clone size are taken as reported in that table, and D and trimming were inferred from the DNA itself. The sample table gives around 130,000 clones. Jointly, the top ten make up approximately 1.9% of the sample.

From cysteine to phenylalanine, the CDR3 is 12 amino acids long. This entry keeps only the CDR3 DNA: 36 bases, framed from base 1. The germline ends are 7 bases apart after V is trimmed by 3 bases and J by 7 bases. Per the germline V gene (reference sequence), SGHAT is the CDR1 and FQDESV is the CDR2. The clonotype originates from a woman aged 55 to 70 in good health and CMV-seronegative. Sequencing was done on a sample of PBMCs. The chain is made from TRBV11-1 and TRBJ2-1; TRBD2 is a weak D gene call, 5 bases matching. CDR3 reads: CASSFPGNEQFF. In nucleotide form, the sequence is TGTGCCAGCAGCTTTCCGGGGAATGAGCAGTTCTTC.